This T cell receptor (beta chain) was retrieved from a study of human T cells and chemical hapten exposure. Germline CDR1 MNHEY, CDR2 SVGAGI. Trimming took 3 bases from V and 3 from J, leaving 11 bases between them. The CDR3 is 14 amino acids. TCRdb re-analysed the RACE reads in MiXCR, keeping a single row per CDR3 protein. The sample shows 70,000 to 100,000 distinct CDR3 sequences, 7% to 8% of them seen only once. Time point described: patch test 1, 2 weeks after DPC sensitization. As for treatment: therapeutic diphenylcyclopropenone sensitization with weekly scalp DPC. The sequenced sample was whole blood, obtained in connection with sensitization to the hapten diphenylcyclopropenone (DPC). V is TRBV6-5 and J is TRBJ1-1; D not certain. This TCR derives from a woman in her 30s with alopecia areata. Some clones in this sample may be carry-over from other donors' samples. The CDR3 region is CASSYDAVYTEAFF. The CDR3 nucleotides read TGTGCCAGCAGTTATGACGCAGTCTACACTGAAGCTTTCTTT.